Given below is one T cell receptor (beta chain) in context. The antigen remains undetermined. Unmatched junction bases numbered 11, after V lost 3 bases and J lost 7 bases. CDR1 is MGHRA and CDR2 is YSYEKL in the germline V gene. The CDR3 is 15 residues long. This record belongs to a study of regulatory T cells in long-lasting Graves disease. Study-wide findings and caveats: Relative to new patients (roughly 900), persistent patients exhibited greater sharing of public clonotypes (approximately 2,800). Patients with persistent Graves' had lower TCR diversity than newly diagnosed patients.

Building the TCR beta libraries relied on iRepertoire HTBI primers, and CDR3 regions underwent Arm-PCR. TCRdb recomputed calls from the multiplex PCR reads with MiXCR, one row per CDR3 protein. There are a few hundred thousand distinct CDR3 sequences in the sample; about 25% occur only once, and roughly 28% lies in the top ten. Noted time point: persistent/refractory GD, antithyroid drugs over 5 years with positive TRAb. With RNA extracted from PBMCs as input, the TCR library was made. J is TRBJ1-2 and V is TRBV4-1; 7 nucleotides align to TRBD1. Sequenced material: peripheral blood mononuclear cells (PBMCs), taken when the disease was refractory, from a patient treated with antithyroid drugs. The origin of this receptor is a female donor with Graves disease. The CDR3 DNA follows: TGCGCCAGCAGCCATCCAGGGGGGTTAGGTGGTGGCTACACCTTC. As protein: CASSHPGGLGGGYTF.